This passage covers 16 T cell receptor beta chains from one sample sequenced in a study of T cell responses to AZD1222 COVID-19 vaccine. Produced via immunoSEQ multiplex PCR; TCRdb's table is partial and in-frame only. The repertoire includes some 170,000 clones, approximately 90% of them detected once, and roughly 4% sits in the top ten. The source material was peripheral blood, sampled 28 days after the second dose of the MenACWY control vaccine. These receptor sequences come from an adult who received the MenACWY meningococcal vaccine as a control.

The V and J genes are TRBV5-6 and TRBJ1-3; D perhaps matches TRBD1 (6 bases). The CDR3 has 16 amino acids. CDR1 and CDR2 (germline): SGHDT, YYEEEE. V was shortened by 1 base and J by 2 bases, with 13 bases between the two germline ends. The CDR3 sequence is CASSLIFSGAGNTIYF. For the CDR3, the DNA is TGTGCCAGCAGCTTGATATTTTCAGGGGCTGGAAACACCATATATTTT.

V and J are TRBV6-1 and TRBJ1-1, with D perhaps TRBD1 (5 bases). The CDR3 has 15 residues. Germline V gene data show CDR1 as MNHNS and CDR2 as SASEGT. The V end lost 3 bases, the J end lost 7 bases, and 18 bases lay between the germline ends. CDR3 in DNA: TGTGCCAGCAGTGATCTGGGGACGGAAGAGATTGAAGCTTTCTTT. Encoded protein: CASSDLGTEEIEAFF.

Turning to this clone: At the DNA level, this CDR3 is encoded by other sequences in the same sample as well. The J gene is TRBJ1-1, the V gene TRBV7-9, with a weak D call TRBD1 (6 bases). The V end lost 1 base, the J end lost 1 base, and 7 bases lay between the germline ends. The CDR3 is 14 residues long. The V gene's germline CDR1 is SEHNR and CDR2 FQNEAQ (reference sequence). The chain's CDR3 is CASSLGGANTEAFF. In nucleotides, the CDR3 is TGTGCCAGCAGCTTAGGGGGGGCGAACACTGAAGCTTTCTTT. The full variable domain, its missing parts supplied by reference TRBV7-9 and TRBJ1-1, is DTGVSQNPRHKITKRGQNVTFRCDPISEHNRLYWYRQTLGQGPEFLTYFQNEAQLEKSRLLSDRFSAERPKGSFSTLEIQRTEQGDSAMYLCASSLGGANTEAFFGQGTRLTVV.

This CDR3 is CASRPRTGLNSPLHF. The CDR3 DNA is TGTGCCAGCAGACCCAGGACAGGGCTAAATTCACCCCTCCACTTT. V and J are TRBV6-5 and TRBJ1-6, with TRBD1 matching 8 bases. Germline V gene lookup returns CDR1 MNHEY and CDR2 SVGAGI. The ends lost 6 bases at V and 7 bases at J; junction bases unmatched: 8. The CDR3 runs to 15 residues.

The chain employs TRBV28 and TRBJ2-1; possibly TRBD2 for D (6 bases). Germline V gives CDR1 MDHEN, CDR2 SYDVKM. V was shortened by 5 bases and J by 6 bases, with 14 bases between the two germline ends. This CDR3 has 14 residues. CDR3 loop: CASSPHSGVNEQFF. CDR3 DNA sequence: TGTGCCAGCAGTCCTCATAGCGGAGTCAATGAGCAGTTCTTC. The full variable domain, rest sourced from reference TRBV28 and TRBJ2-1, is DVKVTQSSRYLVKRTGEKVFLECVQDMDHENMFWYRQDPGLGLRLIYFSYDVKMKEKGDIPEGYSVSREKKERFSLILESASTNQTSMYLCASSPHSGVNEQFFGPGTRLTVL.

The V gene is TRBV30, the J gene TRBJ1-1; D is unresolved. Trimming stripped 4 bases from V and 1 base from J, with 10 bases between. CDR3 length: 13 amino acids. Germline values: CDR1 GTSNPN, CDR2 SVGIG (reference sequence). The CDR3 loop is CAWTHTGNTEAFF. The CDR3 DNA follows: TGTGCCTGGACTCATACGGGGAACACTGAAGCTTTCTTT.

This clone came up once. The chain has TRBV5-1 and TRBJ2-6; no clear D. The CDR3 consists of 14 residues. CDR1 SGHRS and CDR2 YFSETQ come from the germline V gene. Trimming left V 9 bases short and J 3 bases short, with 13 bases between. CDR3 sequence reads: CATATMVGANVLTF. The CDR3 coding sequence is TGCGCCACCGCGACAATGGTTGGGGCCAACGTCCTGACTTTC.

V gene TRBV29-1 combines with J gene TRBJ1-2; D not resolved. The CDR3 extends over 12 amino acids. Germline CDR1 is SQVTM and CDR2 is ANQGSEA. The V gene lost 6 bases and the J gene lost 7 bases, with 15 bases spanning the gap. DNA for the CDR3: TGCAGCGTCGCTGGACTGGCCCTTGGCTACACCTTC. Translated, it gives CSVAGLALGYTF.

DNA for the CDR3: TGTGCCAGCGGCCTGAACTGGCAGACCGGGGAGCTGTTTTTT. Translation: CASGLNWQTGELFF. This sequence joins TRBV6-5 and TRBJ2-2; no firm D call. Trimming left V 8 bases short and J 5 bases short, with 15 bases between. The CDR3 runs to 14 residues. Germline V gene lookup returns CDR1 MNHEY and CDR2 SVGAGI.

The chain has TRBV7-2 and TRBJ1-5; D is unresolved. Germline CDR1 is SGHTA and CDR2 is FQGNSA. The CDR3 runs 16 residues. The V gene lost 1 base and the J gene lost 0 bases, with 10 bases spanning the gap. CDR3 region: CASSLVGPYSNQPQHF. The CDR3 DNA is TGTGCCAGCAGCTTAGTAGGGCCGTATAGCAATCAGCCCCAGCATTTT.

The sample holds one count of this clone. The genes are TRBV7-9 and TRBJ2-7; D is possibly TRBD2 (5 bases). The CDR3 is 11 amino acids. Deletions cut 11 bases from V and 4 bases from J, with 12 bases between. Germline-derived CDR1 and CDR2 are SEHNR and FQNEAQ (reference sequence). The CDR3 region has the DNA TGTGCCGGTTCAGCGGCGTACGAGCAGTACTTC. Protein product: CAGSAAYEQYF. The full variable domain, completed using reference TRBV7-9 and TRBJ2-7, is DTGVSQNPRHKITKRGQNVTFRCDPISEHNRLYWYRQTLGQGPEFLTYFQNEAQLEKSRLLSDRFSAERPKGSFSTLEIQRTEQGDSAMYLCAGSAAYEQYFGPGTRLTVT.

The sample holds a few counts of this clone. The chain carries TRBV18 and TRBJ1-2; weak D call: TRBD1 (5 bases). This CDR3 comprises 16 residues. The ends were cut back, 1 base at V and 3 bases at J, with 15 bases in the middle. The V gene's germline CDR1 is KGHSH and CDR2 LQKENI. CDR3 nucleotides: TGTGCCAGCTCACCACTCCCCTCGACAGAACACTATGGCTACACCTTC. Protein product: CASSPLPSTEHYGYTF.

This chain links TRBV12-5 with TRBJ2-1, with a tentative D call TRBD2 (5 bases). Per germline, CDR1 LGHNT and CDR2 FRNRAP. The V end was cut by 3 bases, the J end by 4 bases, with 7 bases between. This CDR3 has 13 residues. This chain's CDR3 is CASGLGSYNEQFF. In DNA form, the CDR3 reads TGTGCTAGTGGTTTAGGGAGTTACAATGAGCAGTTCTTC.

The gene calls are TRBV5-1 and TRBJ2-2; the D call may be TRBD1 or TRBD2 (5 bases each). Germline-derived CDR1 and CDR2 are SGHRS and YFSETQ. Trimming took off 3 bases at V and 3 bases at J, with 12 bases between the two ends. The CDR3 spans 15 residues. CDR3 in amino acids: CASSWPQGDTGELFF. The CDR3 DNA reads TGCGCCAGCAGCTGGCCCCAGGGAGACACCGGGGAGCTGTTTTTT.

The chain couples TRBV25-1 to TRBJ2-3, with 8 bases that match TRBD2. From germline, CDR1 is MGHDK and CDR2 SYGVNS. Germline trimming cut 8 bases from V and 3 bases from J; bases unmatched to any gene: 4. The CDR3 loop spans 13 amino acids. Written as DNA, the CDR3 is TGTGCCAGCCGGCGGGAGGCGACAGATACGCAGTATTTT. This codes for CASRREATDTQYF.

The CDR3 DNA follows: TGTGCCAGCAGCCACGACGGGAATCAGCCCCAGCATTTT. Its protein product is CASSHDGNQPQHF. The chain combines TRBV9 with TRBJ1-5; D is uncertain. CDR1 is SGDLS, CDR2 YYNGEE, per germline. The CDR3 runs 13 residues. The germline V and J ends were trimmed by 4 bases and 4 bases, with 9 bases remaining between them. Full variable domain (rest looked up from reference TRBV9 and TRBJ1-5): DSGVTQTPKHLITATGQRVTLRCSPRSGDLSVYWYQQSLDQGLQFLIQYYNGEERAKGNILERFSAQQFPDLHSELNLSSLELGDSALYFCASSHDGNQPQHFGDGTRLSIL.